This section outlines one T cell receptor (beta chain) sequence together with its context. These data come from a study of patients and donors after allogeneic stem cell transplantation. Germline values: CDR1 MDHEN, CDR2 SYDVKM. V dropped 6 bases and J dropped 1 base, with 16 bases sitting between them. This CDR3 spans 16 amino acids. TCRdb analysed the RT-PCR reads with MiXCR anew, one entry per CDR3 protein. In the table there are hundreds of thousands of distinct CDR3 sequences, 38% of which are singletons. The source is a human donor who was either an allogeneic HSCT recipient or a stem cell or donor lymphocyte infusion donor (not recorded which). It is not recorded whose cells these are; they may come from a transplant donor. Sequencing was done on a sample of blood, either unsorted or a sorted T cell fraction (not recorded which). The V call is TRBV28, the J call TRBJ1-5, with D maybe TRBD1 (6 bases). The CDR3 region is CASRYREKGSNQPQHF. For the CDR3, the DNA is TGTGCCAGCAGATACAGGGAGAAGGGGAGCAATCAGCCCCAGCATTTT.